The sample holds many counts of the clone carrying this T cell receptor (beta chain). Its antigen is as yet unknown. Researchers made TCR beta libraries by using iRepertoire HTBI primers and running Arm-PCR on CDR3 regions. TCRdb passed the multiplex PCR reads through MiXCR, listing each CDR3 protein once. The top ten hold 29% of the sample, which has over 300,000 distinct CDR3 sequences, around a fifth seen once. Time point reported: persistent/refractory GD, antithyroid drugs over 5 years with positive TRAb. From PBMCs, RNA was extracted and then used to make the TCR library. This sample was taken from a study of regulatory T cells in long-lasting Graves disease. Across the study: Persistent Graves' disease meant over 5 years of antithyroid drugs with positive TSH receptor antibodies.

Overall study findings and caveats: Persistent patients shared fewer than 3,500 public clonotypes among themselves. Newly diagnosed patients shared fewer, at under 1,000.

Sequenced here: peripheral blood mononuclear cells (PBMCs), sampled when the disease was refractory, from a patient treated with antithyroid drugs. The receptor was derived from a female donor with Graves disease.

CDR3 in amino acids: CASSYAALANQPQHF. The CDR3 DNA follows: TGTGCCAGCAGTTACGCCGCCTTGGCCAATCAGCCCCAGCATTTT. The rearrangement joins TRBV6-9 to TRBJ1-5; D is unresolved. Germline-derived CDR1 and CDR2 are MNHGY and SVAAGI. The CDR3 runs to 15 residues. The V gene lost 3 bases and the J gene lost 3 bases, with 12 bases spanning the gap.